The entry that follows covers one T cell receptor beta chain sequence. The antigen remains undetermined. Germline CDR1 reads SGHRS; CDR2 reads YFSETQ. The V end was cut by 0 bases, the J end by 0 bases, with 10 bases between. CDR3 length equals 16 residues. Clones were sequenced by immunoSEQ multiplex PCR, and TCRdb holds only the in-frame ones, with some missing. This table has roughly 2.2 million clones, roughly 93% appearing once. This specimen comes from a study of shared clonotypes between healthy human individuals. The donor population consisted of healthy HIV-negative adults with no recent acute infections or vaccinations. Study results and limitations: Read depth was anticipated to influence clonotype sharing among donors.

V gene TRBV5-1 combines with J gene TRBJ1-3; D gene uncertain. The sample consisted of naive CD4+ T cells from PBMCs. Specified subset: CD45RA+ positively selected. This receptor was obtained from a man between 18 and 35 years old in good health. Some clones in this sample may be carry-over from other donors' samples. The CDR3: CASSLVAGDSGNTIYF. In nucleotides, the CDR3 is TGCGCCAGCAGCTTGGTGGCAGGCGACTCTGGAAACACCATATATTTT. The entire variable domain, with the rest obtained from reference TRBV5-1 and TRBJ1-3, is as follows: KAGVTQTPRYLIKTRGQQVTLSCSPISGHRSVSWYQQTPGQGLQFLFEYFSETQRNKGNFPGRFSGRQFSNSRSEMNVSTLELGDSALYLCASSLVAGDSGNTIYFGEGSWLTVV.